This TCR beta chain was captured in a study of blood T cell repertoires in COVID-19. Background on the study: Sites across the United States, Italy and Spain contributed samples from acute and convalescent COVID-19.

Original methodology: Researchers report that nucleated cell counts were estimated from reference gene primer amplification. The assay was immunoSEQ multiplex PCR, and TCRdb's table has in-frame clones only and misses some. That table furnishes V, J and clone size, whereas the DNA furnished D and trimming. The table lists about 140,000 clones, 80% to 85% of them singletons. The V segment lost 6 bases and the J segment 2 bases; nucleotides outside the gene matches: 12. In germline, CDR1 is ENHRY, CDR2 SYGVKD. This CDR3 is built from 19 residues. The rearrangement joins TRBV10-3 to TRBJ2-3; 15 bases agree with TRBD2. Sequencing was done on a sample of peripheral blood. This sequence originates from a woman aged 80 or older with acute or convalescent COVID-19. The CDR3 spells CAISRGLAGGSRDTDTQYF. The CDR3 DNA is TGTGCCATCAGCAGGGGACTAGCGGGGGGCTCCCGTGACACAGATACGCAGTATTTT.